This T cell receptor beta chain was sequenced during a study of T cell responses to AZD1222 COVID-19 vaccine. This CDR3 has 13 residues. The ends were cut back, 3 bases at V and 0 bases at J, with 5 bases in the middle. TCRdb's copy holds only in-frame clones and misses some; the assay was immunoSEQ multiplex PCR. The sample carries about 100,000 clones, about 85% recorded once. Findings of the study overall: Females made up more of the donors, who were largely white British, and clonal diversity may have come out too low. Repertoire sampling occurred only after the peak T cell response.

Comments on this clone: Its antigen is unknown.

This chain joins TRBV12-3 or TRBV12-4 and TRBJ1-2, with D uncertain. This sample comprised peripheral blood, obtained 28 days after the second AZD1222 dose. The TCR originated in an adult who received the AZD1222 COVID-19 vaccine. CDR3 in amino acids: CASSFTPNYGYTF. The CDR3 DNA reads TGTGCCAGCAGTTTTACCCCTAACTATGGCTACACCTTC.